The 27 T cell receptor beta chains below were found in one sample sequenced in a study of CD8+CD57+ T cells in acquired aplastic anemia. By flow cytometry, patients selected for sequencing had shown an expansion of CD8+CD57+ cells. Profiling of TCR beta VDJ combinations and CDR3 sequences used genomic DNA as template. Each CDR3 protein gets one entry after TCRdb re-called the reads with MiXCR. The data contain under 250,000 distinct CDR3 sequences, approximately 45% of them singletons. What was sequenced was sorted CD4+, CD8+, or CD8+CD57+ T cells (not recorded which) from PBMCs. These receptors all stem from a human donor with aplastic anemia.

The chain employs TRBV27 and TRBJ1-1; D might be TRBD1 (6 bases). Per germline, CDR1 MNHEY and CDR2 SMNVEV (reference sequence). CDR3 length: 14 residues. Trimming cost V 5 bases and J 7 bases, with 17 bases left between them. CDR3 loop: CASSIGRGRDEAFF. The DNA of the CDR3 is TGTGCCAGCAGTATCGGCAGGGGAAGGGATGAAGCTTTCTTT.

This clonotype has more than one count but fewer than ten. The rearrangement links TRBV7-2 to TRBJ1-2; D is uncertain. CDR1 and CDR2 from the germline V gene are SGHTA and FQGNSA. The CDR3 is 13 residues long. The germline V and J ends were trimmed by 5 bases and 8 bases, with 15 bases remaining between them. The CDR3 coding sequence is TGTGCCAGCAGCCCTTTTAAGTTACGGGGCTACACCTTC. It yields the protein CASSPFKLRGYTF.

This chain's CDR3 is CASSLALEEYSYEQYF. The CDR3 DNA sequence: TGTGCCAGCAGCTTGGCCTTGGAGGAATACTCCTACGAGCAGTACTTC. The V call is TRBV5-6, the J call TRBJ2-7; the D gene is possibly TRBD2 (5 bases). The CDR3 extends over 16 amino acids. V was cut by 0 bases and J by 0 bases, with 13 bases left in between. The germline V gene encodes CDR1 SGHDT and CDR2 YYEEEE.

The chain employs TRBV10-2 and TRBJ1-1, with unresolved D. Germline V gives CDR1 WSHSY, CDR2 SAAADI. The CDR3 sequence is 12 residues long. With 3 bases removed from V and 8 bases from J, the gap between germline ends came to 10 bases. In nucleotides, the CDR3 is TGCGCCAGCAGTGACAGTGGAATCGAAGCTTTCTTT. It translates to CASSDSGIEAFF.

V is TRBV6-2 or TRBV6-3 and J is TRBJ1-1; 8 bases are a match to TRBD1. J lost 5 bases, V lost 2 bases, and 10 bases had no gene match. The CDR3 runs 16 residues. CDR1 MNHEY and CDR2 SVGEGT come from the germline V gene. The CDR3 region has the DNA TGTGCCAGCAGTTACACCTTGCGACAGGGGAAAACTGAAGCTTTCTTT. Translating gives CASSYTLRQGKTEAFF.

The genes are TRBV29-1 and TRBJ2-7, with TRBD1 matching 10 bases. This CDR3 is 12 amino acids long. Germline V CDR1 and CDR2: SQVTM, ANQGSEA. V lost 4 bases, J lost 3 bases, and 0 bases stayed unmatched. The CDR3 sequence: CSVGTGGYEQYF. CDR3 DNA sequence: TGCAGCGTTGGGACAGGGGGCTACGAGCAGTACTTC.

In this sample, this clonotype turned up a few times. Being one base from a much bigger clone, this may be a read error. This CDR3 is CACSQDRGSNQPQHF. CDR3 DNA sequence: TGCGCCTGCAGCCAAGATCGCGGTAGCAATCAGCCCCAGCATTTT. V and J are TRBV4-3 and TRBJ1-5; no reliable D call. This CDR3 contains 15 residues. Germline V gene sequence: CDR1 LGHNA, CDR2 YSLEER.

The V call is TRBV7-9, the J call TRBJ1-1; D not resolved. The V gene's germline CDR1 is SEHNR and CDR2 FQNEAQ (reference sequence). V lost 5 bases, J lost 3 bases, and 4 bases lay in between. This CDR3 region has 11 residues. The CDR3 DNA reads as TGTGCCAGCAGCCAACACACTGAAGCTTTCTTT. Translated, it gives CASSQHTEAFF.

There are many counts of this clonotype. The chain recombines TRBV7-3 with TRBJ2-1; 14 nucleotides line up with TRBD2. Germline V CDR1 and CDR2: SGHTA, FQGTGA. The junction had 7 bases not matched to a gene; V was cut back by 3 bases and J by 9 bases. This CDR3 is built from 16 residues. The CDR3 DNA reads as TGTGCCAGCAGCTTGTCGACTAGCGGGAGGGCCGTTGAGCAGTTCTTC. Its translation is CASSLSTSGRAVEQFF.

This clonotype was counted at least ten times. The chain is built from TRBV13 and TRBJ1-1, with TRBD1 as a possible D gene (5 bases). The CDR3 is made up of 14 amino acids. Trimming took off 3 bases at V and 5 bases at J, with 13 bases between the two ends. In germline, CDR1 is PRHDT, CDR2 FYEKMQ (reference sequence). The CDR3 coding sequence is TGTGCCAGCAGCTTCCAGGGCGGGGGTACTGAAGCTTTCTTT. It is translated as CASSFQGGGTEAFF.

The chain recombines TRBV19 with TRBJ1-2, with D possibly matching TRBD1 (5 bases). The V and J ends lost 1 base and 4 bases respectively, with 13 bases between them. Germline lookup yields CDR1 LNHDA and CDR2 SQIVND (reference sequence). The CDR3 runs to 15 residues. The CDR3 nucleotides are TGTGCCAGTAGTATAGCGGACACCAAGAGCTATGGCTACACCTTC. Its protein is CASSIADTKSYGYTF.

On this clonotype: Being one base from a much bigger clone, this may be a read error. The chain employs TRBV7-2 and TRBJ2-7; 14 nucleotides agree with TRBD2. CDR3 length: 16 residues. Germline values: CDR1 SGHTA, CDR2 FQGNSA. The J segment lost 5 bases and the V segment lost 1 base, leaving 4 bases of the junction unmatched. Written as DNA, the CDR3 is TGTGCCAGCAGCTTAGAGACTAGCGGGGGGGCCCACGAGCAGTACTTC. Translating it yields CASSLETSGGAHEQYF.

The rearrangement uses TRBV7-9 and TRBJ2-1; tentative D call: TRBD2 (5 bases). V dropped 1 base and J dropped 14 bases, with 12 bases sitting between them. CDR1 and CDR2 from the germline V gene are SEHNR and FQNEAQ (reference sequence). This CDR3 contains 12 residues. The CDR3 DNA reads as TGTGCCAGCAGCTTAGAGTCCGGGGTGAAGTTCTTC. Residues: CASSLESGVKFF.

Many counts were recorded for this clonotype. The CDR3 DNA sequence: TGCAGTGCTACCACCGGGGCTAGCGGGAAACATGAGCAGTTCTTC. Translation gives CSATTGASGKHEQFF. The chain carries TRBV20-1 and TRBJ2-1, with 9 positions matching TRBD2. Germline V lookup: CDR1 DFQATT, CDR2 SNEGSKA (reference sequence). The J segment lost 8 bases and the V segment lost 4 bases, leaving 12 bases of the junction unmatched. This CDR3 is built from 15 residues.

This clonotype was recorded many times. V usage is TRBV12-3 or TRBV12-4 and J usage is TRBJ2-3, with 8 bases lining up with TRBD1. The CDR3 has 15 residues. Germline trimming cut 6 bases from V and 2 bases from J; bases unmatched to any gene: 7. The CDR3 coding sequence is TGTGCCAGCAGCCCAGAGGACAGGGCCACAGATACGCAGTATTTT. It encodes CASSPEDRATDTQYF.

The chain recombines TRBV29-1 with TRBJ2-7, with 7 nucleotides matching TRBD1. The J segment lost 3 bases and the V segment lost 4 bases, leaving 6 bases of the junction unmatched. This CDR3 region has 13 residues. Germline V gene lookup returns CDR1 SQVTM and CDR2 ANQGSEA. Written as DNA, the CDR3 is TGCAGCGTTGCTCGGACAGGCGGCTACGAGCAGTACTTC. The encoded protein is CSVARTGGYEQYF.

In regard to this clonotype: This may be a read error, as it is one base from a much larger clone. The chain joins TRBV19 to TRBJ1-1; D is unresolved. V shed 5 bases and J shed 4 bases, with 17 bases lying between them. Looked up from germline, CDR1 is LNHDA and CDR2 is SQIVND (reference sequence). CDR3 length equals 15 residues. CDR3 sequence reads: CASSLSRASATEAFF. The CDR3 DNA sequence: TGTGCCAGTAGTCTCAGTCGGGCCTCGGCCACTGAAGCTTTCTTT. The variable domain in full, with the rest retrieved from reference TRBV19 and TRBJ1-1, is DGGITQSPKYLFRKEGQNVTLSCEQNLNHDAMYWYRQDPGQGLRLIYYSQIVNDFQKGDIAEGYSVSREKKESFPLTVTSAQKNPTAFYLCASSLSRASATEAFFGQGTRLTVV.

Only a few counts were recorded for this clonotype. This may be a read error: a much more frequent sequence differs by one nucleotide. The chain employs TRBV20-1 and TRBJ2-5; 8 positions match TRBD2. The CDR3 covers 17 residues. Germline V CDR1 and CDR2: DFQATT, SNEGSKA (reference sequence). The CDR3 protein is CSAREASGSYYQGTQYF. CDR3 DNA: TGCAGTGCTAGAGAGGCTAGCGGGTCCTACTACCAAGGGACCCAGTACTTC.

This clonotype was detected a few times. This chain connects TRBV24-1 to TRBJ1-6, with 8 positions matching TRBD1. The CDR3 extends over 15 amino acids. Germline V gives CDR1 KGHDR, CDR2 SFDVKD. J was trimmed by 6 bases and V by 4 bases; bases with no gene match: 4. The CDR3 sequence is CATSEGGTGNSPLHF. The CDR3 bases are TGTGCCACCAGTGAAGGGGGGACAGGTAATTCACCCCTCCACTTT.

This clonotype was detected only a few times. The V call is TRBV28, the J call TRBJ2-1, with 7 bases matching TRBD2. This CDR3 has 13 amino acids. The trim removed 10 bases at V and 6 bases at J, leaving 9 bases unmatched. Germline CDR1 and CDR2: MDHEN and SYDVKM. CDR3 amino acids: CATLSGGINEQFF. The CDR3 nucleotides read TGTGCCACCCTATCGGGAGGCATCAATGAGCAGTTCTTC.

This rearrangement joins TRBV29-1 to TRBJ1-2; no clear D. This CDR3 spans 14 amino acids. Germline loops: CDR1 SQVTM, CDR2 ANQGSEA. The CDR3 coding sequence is TGCAGTGCTAGTCCGTTGCAGAGAGATTATGGCTACACCTTC. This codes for CSASPLQRDYGYTF.

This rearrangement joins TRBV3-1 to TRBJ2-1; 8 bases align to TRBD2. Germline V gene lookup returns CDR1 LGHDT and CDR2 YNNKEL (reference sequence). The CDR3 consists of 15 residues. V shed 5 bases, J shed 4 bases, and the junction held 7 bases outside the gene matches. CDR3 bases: TGTGCCAGCAGCGTAGCACTAGCGGAATACAATGAGCAGTTCTTC. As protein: CASSVALAEYNEQFF.

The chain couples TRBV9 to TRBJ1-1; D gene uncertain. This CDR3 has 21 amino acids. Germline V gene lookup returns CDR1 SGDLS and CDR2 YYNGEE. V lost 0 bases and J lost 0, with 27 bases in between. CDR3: CASSVEDNEQFIGWLNTEAFF. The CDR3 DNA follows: TGTGCCAGCAGCGTAGAAGACAATGAGCAGTTCATAGGTTGGTTGAACACTGAAGCTTTCTTT.

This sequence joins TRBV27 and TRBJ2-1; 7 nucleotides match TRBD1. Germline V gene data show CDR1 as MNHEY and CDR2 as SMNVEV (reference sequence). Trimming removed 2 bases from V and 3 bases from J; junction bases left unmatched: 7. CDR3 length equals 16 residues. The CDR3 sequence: CASSLLWQGVYNEQFF. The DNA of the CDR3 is TGTGCCAGCAGTTTACTTTGGCAGGGGGTCTACAATGAGCAGTTCTTC.

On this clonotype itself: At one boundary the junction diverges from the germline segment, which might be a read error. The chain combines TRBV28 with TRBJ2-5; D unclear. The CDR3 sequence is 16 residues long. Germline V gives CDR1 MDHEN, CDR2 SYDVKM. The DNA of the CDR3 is TGTGCCAGCAGTTTATCAGTGTCGAATTTCCAAGAGACCCAGCACTTC. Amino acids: CASSLSVSNFQETQHF.

CDR3 amino acids: CASSQDRVTEQYF. Here the CDR3 DNA reads TGTGCCAGCAGCCAAGATCGGGTGACCGAGCAGTACTTC. The gene calls are TRBV14 and TRBJ2-7; unclear D gene. The CDR3 has 13 residues. Trimming took 0 bases from V and 6 from J, leaving 9 bases between them. Per germline, CDR1 SGHDN and CDR2 FVKESK.

This CDR3 is CASSLETDNYGYTF. As DNA, the CDR3 is TGTGCCAGCAGCCTGGAGACCGATAACTATGGCTACACCTTC. The chain links TRBV7-2 to TRBJ1-2; D remains ambiguous. The CDR3 consists of 14 residues. Germline CDR1 reads SGHTA; CDR2 reads FQGNSA. V was cut by 5 bases and J by 1 base, with 11 bases left in between.